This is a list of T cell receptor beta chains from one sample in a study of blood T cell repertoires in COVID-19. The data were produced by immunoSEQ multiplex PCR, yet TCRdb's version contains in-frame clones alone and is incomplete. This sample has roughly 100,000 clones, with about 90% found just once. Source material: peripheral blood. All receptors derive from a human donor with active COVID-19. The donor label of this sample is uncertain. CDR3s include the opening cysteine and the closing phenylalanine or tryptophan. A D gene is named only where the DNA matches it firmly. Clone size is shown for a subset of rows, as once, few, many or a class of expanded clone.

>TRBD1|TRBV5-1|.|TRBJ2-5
TGCGCCAGCAGCTTGACCAACAGGGGGCTACAAGAGACCCAGTACTTC
CASSLTNRGLQETQYF
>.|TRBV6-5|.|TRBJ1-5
TGTGCCAGCAGTTTCAGTCGACAGCACAATCAGCCCCAGCATTTT
CASSFSRQHNQPQHF
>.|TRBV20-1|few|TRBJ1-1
TGCAGTGCTGGGGAATCAGGGTCCTTT
CSAGESGSF
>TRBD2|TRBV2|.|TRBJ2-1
TGTGCCAGCAGTGGCCCGGTAGCTAGCGGGGTTGACAATGAGCAGTTCTTC
CASSGPVASGVDNEQFF
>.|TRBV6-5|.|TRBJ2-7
TGTGCCAGCGTGTCTCGGGGCTACGAGCAGTACTTC
CASVSRGYEQYF
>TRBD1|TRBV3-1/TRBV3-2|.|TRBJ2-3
TGTGCCAGCAGCCAAGGGACAGGGGCAGATACGCAGTATTTT
CASSQGTGADTQYF
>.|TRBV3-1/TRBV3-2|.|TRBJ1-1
TGTGCCAGCCAAACGTCGTCTCGGGTAGCTTTCTTT
CASQTSSRVAFF
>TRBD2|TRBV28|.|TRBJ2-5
TGTGCCAGCAGTCCTCCACCAACCGGGACTAGCGGGGAGAAAGAGACCCAGTACTTC
CASSPPPTGTSGEKETQYF
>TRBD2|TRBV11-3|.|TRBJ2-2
TGTGCCAGCAGCTTAGAAGCGGGGGCAAACACCGGGGAGCTGTTTTTT
CASSLEAGANTGELFF
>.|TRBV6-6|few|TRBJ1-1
TGTGCCAGCAGCACAGGGAGCACTGAAGCTTTCTTT
CASSTGSTEAFF
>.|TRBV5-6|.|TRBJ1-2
TGTGCCAGCAGCTTGTCGCCGGTCTATGGCTACACCTTC
CASSLSPVYGYTF
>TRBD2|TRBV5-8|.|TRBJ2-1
TGTGCCAGCCAAACCGGGACTAGCTACCCCAAGGATGAGCAGTTCTTC
CASQTGTSYPKDEQFF
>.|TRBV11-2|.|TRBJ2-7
TGTGCCAGCAGCTTAGGCAGACTCTCGAAGAACTTC
CASSLGRLSKNF
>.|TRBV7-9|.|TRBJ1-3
TGTGCCAGCAGCTTGGCAGGGTCTGGAAACACCATATATTTT
CASSLAGSGNTIYF
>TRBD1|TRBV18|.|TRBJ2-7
TGTGCCAGCTCACCGAGGGGACAGGGGTCCGAGCAGTACTTC
CASSPRGQGSEQYF
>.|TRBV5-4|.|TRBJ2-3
TGTGCCAGCAGCACACAGACAGGAACAGATACGCAGTATTTT
CASSTQTGTDTQYF
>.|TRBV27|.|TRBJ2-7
TGTGCCAGCAGTGCGACCGGGACTTTCCGTGTACTTGCCTACGAGCAGTACTTC
CASSATGTFRVLAYEQYF
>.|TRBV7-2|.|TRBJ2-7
TGTGCCAGCAGCCCCTCTACGGGGCAGTACTTC
CASSPSTGQYF
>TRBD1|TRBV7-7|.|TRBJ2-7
TGTGCTAGCAGCTTTCCTCCGGGACAGGGGAACTTC
CASSFPPGQGNF
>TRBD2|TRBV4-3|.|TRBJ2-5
TGCGCCAGCAGCCAAGAACTACCGGGACTAGGGGCAGAGACCCAGTACTTC
CASSQELPGLGAETQYF
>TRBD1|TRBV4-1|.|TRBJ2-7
TGCGCCAGCAGCCAAGATGGCCAGGGGGCGAGTTACGAGCAGTACTTC
CASSQDGQGASYEQYF
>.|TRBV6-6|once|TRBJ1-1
TGTGCCAGCAGTTACGCGCCGGAGGGCCCGAACACTGAAGCTTTCTTT
CASSYAPEGPNTEAFF
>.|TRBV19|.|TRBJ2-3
TGTGCCACCGGGCTGGGAGGCGATACGCAGTATTTT
CATGLGGDTQYF
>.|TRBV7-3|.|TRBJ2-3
TGTGCCAGCAGCCCCTCTTCCGGAGGGGGCACAGATACGCAGTATTTT
CASSPSSGGGTDTQYF
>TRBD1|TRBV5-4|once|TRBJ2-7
TGTGCCAGCAGCCGGGACAGCTACGAGCAGTACTTC
CASSRDSYEQYF
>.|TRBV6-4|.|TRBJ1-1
TGTGCCAGCACCACGACGAGGAAAGGACAGAACACTGAAGCTTTCTTT
CASTTTRKGQNTEAFF
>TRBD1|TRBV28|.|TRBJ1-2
TGTGCCAGCAGGGAGGCCGGGACAGGGGCTGGCTACACCTTC
CASREAGTGAGYTF
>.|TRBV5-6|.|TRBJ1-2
TGTGCCAGCAGCTTTCAGGGGAATAGGATTGGTTACACCTTC
CASSFQGNRIGYTF
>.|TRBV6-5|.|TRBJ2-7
TGTGCCAGCAGTCCGGGGTATGGCGAGCAGTACTTC
CASSPGYGEQYF
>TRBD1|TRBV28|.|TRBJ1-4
TGTGCCACCGAAGGAGGGGGCGCCGGTGTTGGCGAAAAACTGTTTTTT
CATEGGGAGVGEKLFF
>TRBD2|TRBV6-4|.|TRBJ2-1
TGTGCCAGCAGCGGGGGGGAAACCAATGAGCAGTTCTTC
CASSGGETNEQFF
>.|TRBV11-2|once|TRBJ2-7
TGTGCCAGCAGCTTATATCTTCGGGGGGCCGGCTACGAGCAGTACTTC
CASSLYLRGAGYEQYF
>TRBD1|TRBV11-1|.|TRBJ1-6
TGTGCCAGCCAGGACAGGGGATCCTCACCCCTCCACTTT
CASQDRGSSPLHF
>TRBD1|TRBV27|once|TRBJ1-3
TGTGCCAGCAGTTTGAGGGGGCCGGTTAAGGTGAACACCATATATTTT
CASSLRGPVKVNTIYF
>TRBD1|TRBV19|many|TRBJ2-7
TGTGCCAGTAGCCAGGGACAGGTCTCCTACGAGCAGTACTTC
CASSQGQVSYEQYF
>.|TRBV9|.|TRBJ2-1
TGTGCCAGCAGCGTAGCCGGGAAAAATGAGCAGTTCTTC
CASSVAGKNEQFF
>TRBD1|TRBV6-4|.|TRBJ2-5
TGTGCCAGCAGTGAAGGGACAGCCGACCAAGAGACCCAGTACTTC
CASSEGTADQETQYF